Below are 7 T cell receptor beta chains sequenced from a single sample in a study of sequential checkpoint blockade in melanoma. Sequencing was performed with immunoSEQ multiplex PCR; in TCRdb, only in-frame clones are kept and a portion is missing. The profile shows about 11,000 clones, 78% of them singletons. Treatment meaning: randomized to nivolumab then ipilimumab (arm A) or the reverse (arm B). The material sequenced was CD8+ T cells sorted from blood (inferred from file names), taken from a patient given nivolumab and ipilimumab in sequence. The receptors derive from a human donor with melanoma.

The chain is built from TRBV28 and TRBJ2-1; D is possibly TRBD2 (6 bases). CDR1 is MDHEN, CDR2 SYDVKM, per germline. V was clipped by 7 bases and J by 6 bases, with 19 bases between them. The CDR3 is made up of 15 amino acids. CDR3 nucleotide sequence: TGTGCCAGCATTCTCTCCCCCGGGGGTTCCAATGAGCAGTTCTTC. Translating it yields CASILSPGGSNEQFF.

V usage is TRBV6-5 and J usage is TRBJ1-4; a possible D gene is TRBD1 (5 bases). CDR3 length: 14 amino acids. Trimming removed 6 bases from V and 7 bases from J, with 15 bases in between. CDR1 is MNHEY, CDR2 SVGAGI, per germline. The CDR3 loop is CASSLRVQGEKLFF. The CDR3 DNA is TGTGCCAGCAGCCTCAGGGTTCAGGGTGAAAAACTGTTTTTT.

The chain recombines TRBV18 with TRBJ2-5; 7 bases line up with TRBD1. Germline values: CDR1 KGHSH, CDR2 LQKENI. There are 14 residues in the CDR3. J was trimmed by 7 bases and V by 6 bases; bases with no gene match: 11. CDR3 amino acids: CASSSGTEIVTQYF. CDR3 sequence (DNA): TGTGCCAGCTCGTCCGGGACAGAAATAGTGACCCAGTACTTC.

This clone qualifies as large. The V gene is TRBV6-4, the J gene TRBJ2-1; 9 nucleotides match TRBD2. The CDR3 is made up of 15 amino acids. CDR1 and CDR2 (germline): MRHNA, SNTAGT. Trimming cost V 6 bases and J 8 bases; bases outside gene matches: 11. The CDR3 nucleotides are TGTGCCAGCAGCAACGGGGCGGGAGGGCGAGATGAGCAGTTCTTC. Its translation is CASSNGAGGRDEQFF.

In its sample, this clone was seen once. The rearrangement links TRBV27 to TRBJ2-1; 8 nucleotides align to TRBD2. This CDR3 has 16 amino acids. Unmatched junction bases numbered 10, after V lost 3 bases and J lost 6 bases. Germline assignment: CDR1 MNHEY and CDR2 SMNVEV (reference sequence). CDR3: CASSLGLIGRGNEQFF. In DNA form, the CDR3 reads TGTGCCAGCAGTTTGGGGCTGATCGGGAGGGGCAATGAGCAGTTCTTC.

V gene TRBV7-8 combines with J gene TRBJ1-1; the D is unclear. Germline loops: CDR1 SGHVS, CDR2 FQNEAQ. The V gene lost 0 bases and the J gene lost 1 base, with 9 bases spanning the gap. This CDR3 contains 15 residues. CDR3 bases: TGTGCCAGCAGCTTAGCAGATGGCGGGAACACTGAAGCTTTCTTT. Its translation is CASSLADGGNTEAFF.

CDR3 DNA sequence: TGTGCCAGCAGTTACGCCGACTACACTGAAGCTTTCTTT. It specifies CASSYADYTEAFF. The chain is built from TRBV6-5 and TRBJ1-1; no clear D gene. CDR3 length: 13 amino acids. V was pared by 2 bases and J by 3 bases, with 7 bases between. Germline CDR1 reads MNHEY; CDR2 reads SVGAGI.